The entry that follows covers one T cell receptor (beta chain) sequence. The record originates from a study of T cell repertoires in cytomegalovirus infection. The CDR3 is 17 residues long. Trimming pared 5 bases from V and 7 bases from J, leaving 23 bases between. Germline CDR1 reads MDHEN; CDR2 reads SYDVKM. TCRdb re-called the reads with MiXCR, one entry per CDR3 protein. Of roughly 630,000 distinct CDR3 sequences listed, less than 25% are singletons. This TCR came from a human donor in good health (CMV status not recorded). Some clones in this sample may be carry-over from other donors' samples. The sequenced sample consisted of CD8+ T cells from PBMCs. The gene calls are TRBV28 and TRBJ2-2; D is perhaps TRBD1 or TRBD2 (5 bases each). CDR3 loop: CASSGTSVTVGVGELFF. In nucleotides, the CDR3 is TGTGCCAGCAGTGGGACCTCCGTGACAGTTGGGGTCGGGGAGCTGTTTTTT.